This entry lists 13 T cell receptor beta chains sequenced from one sample in a study of T cell clonality in common variable immunodeficiency. Repertoires were generated with immunoSEQ multiplex PCR, while TCRdb's copy carries only in-frame clones and drops some. Recorded here are around 39,000 clones, none singletons. Sequencing was done on a sample of peripheral blood mononuclear cells. The receptors were gathered from a person aged 18-69 years in good health.

This clone appeared a few times. Read data end 3 residues before the CDR3 end; the end is taken from the germline J gene. This chain joins TRBV7-9 and TRBJ1-1; D is undetermined. Germline V gives CDR1 SEHNR, CDR2 FQNEAQ (reference sequence). The CDR3 spans 12 residues. Trimming left V 3 bases short and J 6 bases short, with 8 bases between. CDR3 loop: CASSLGDAEAFF. The covered CDR3 bases are TGTGCCAGCAGCTTGGGCGATGCTGAA.

There are many counts of this clone. The sequence runs out 3 residues before the end of the CDR3; the remainder is reconstructed from the germline J gene. This rearrangement joins TRBV20-1 to TRBJ1-1, with D tentatively TRBD1 (5 bases). Germline V gene data show CDR1 as DFQATT and CDR2 as SNEGSKA (reference sequence). This CDR3 spans 15 amino acids. The ends were cut back, 0 bases at V and 1 base at J, with 12 bases in the middle. The CDR3 loop reads CSAREQRGANTEAFF. The CDR3 DNA, read in part, is TGCAGTGCTAGAGAGCAGAGGGGCGCGAACACTGAA.

Concerning this clone itself: The read terminates 3 residues before the CDR3 end, so the remaining end is supplied by the germline J gene. J is TRBJ2-3 and V is TRBV7-8, with a tentative D call TRBD2 (5 bases). The CDR3 totals 16 residues. Trimming removed 1 base from V and 0 bases from J, with 11 bases in between. Germline CDR1 reads SGHVS; CDR2 reads FQNEAQ. The sequenced CDR3 bases are TGTGCCAGCAGCTTAGTCCGATGGACTAGCACAGATACG. This sequence encodes CASSLVRWTSTDT. The entire CDR3 protein is CASSLVRWTSTDTQYF.

This clone was found a few times. The DNA ends 3 residues before the CDR3 does, and the rest of the CDR3 is filled in from the germline J gene. This chain connects TRBV10-3 to TRBJ2-7; D not resolved. The CDR3 loop spans 14 amino acids. V gave up 8 bases and J gave up 1 base, with 15 bases separating them. Germline values: CDR1 ENHRY, CDR2 SYGVKD. The CDR3 DNA, read in part, is TGTGCCATCCGTTCCTATACTGATTCCTACGAG. It is translated as CAIRSYTDSYE. In full, the CDR3 is CAIRSYTDSYEQYF.

With regard to this clone: The read terminates 3 residues ahead of where the CDR3 ends, so the germline J gene completes it. The chain recombines TRBV20-1 with TRBJ2-1, with TRBD2 matching over 9 bases. Germline assignment: CDR1 DFQATT and CDR2 SNEGSKA (reference sequence). J lost 7 bases, V lost 6 bases, and 13 bases had no gene match. The CDR3 is 15 amino acids. The sequenced CDR3 bases are TGCAGTGCCGTAAGAAGCGGGGGGTTTTGGAATGAG. Translated: CSAVRSGGFWNE. The entire CDR3 is CSAVRSGGFWNEQFF.

Many counts were recorded for this clone. Incomplete CDR3 DNA: TGTGCCAGCTCATACGGACAGCCGAGCACAGATACG. This sequence encodes CASSYGQPSTDT. The full CDR3 protein reads CASSYGQPSTDTQYF. This chain joins TRBV18 and TRBJ2-3; perhaps TRBD1 as D (6 bases). The sequence runs out 3 residues before the end of the CDR3; the remainder is reconstructed from the germline J gene. The germline V gene encodes CDR1 KGHSH and CDR2 LQKENI. The CDR3 extends over 15 amino acids. V was trimmed by 5 bases and J by 0 bases, leaving 12 bases between them.

Regarding this clone: One junction end does not reproduce the germline sequence, and a read error may be involved. The read ends 3 residues shy of where the CDR3 ends; the end is completed using the germline J gene. The chain has TRBV7-7 and TRBJ2-3; 8 bases fit TRBD2. The CDR3 length is 16 residues. CDR1 SSHAT and CDR2 FNYEAQ come from the germline V gene (reference sequence). Partial CDR3 DNA: TGTGCTAGCAGCTTAGGTCTAGCGGGCCCCCAAGAGACG. Its protein is CASSLGLAGPQET. The whole CDR3 is CASSLGLAGPQETQYF.

At least ten counts were recorded for this clone. The missing CDR3 end, 3 residues past where the read stops, is filled in from the germline J gene. The V and J genes are TRBV9 and TRBJ2-5; 8 bases fit TRBD1. Germline CDR1 reads SGDLS; CDR2 reads YYNGEE. The trim removed 3 bases at V and 5 bases at J, leaving 9 bases unmatched. This CDR3 spans 15 amino acids. Partial CDR3 DNA: TGTGCCAGCAGCGGGCTTCCAGGGGGCTGGGAGACC. This gives the protein CASSGLPGGWET. The whole CDR3 region reads CASSGLPGGWETQYF. Full variable domain (outside the CDR3, taken from reference TRBV9 and TRBJ2-5): DSGVTQTPKHLITATGQRVTLRCSPRSGDLSVYWYQQSLDQGLQFLIQYYNGEERAKGNILERFSAQQFPDLHSELNLSSLELGDSALYFCASSGLPGGWETQYFGPGTRLLVL.

This clone was observed a handful of times. The CDR3 end lies 3 residues beyond the end of the read and is filled in from the germline J gene. The rearrangement uses TRBV30 and TRBJ2-1; 11 nucleotides align to TRBD2. V trimming: 2 bases; J trimming: 2 bases; junction bases outside the gene matches: 8. From germline, CDR1 is GTSNPN and CDR2 SVGIG (reference sequence). CDR3 size: 17 residues. Partial CDR3 DNA: TGTGCCTGGAGTTCAAAAACTAGCGGGGGCCCCTACAATGAG. The encoded protein is CAWSSKTSGGPYNE. The full-length CDR3 reads as CAWSSKTSGGPYNEQFF.

This clone was seen a few times. Read sequence stops 3 residues before the CDR3 end, and the germline J gene provides the missing end. The V call is TRBV5-1, the J call TRBJ2-7; 8 bases align to TRBD1. The CDR3 loop spans 15 amino acids. Germline V gives CDR1 SGHRS, CDR2 YFSETQ. V gave up 0 bases and J gave up 0 bases; unmatched junction bases: 2. Incomplete CDR3 DNA: TGCGCCAGCAGCTTGGGACAGGGGAGCTCCTACGAG. As protein: CASSLGQGSSYE. In full, the CDR3 is CASSLGQGSSYEQYF. Complete variable domain (other parts from reference TRBV5-1 and TRBJ2-7): KAGVTQTPRYLIKTRGQQVTLSCSPISGHRSVSWYQQTPGQGLQFLFEYFSETQRNKGNFPGRFSGRQFSNSRSEMNVSTLELGDSALYLCASSLGQGSSYEQYFGPGTRLTVT.

Many counts were recorded for this clone. The read ends 3 residues early relative to the CDR3; the germline J gene fills the gap. J is TRBJ2-3 and V is TRBV5-1, with D unclear. The CDR3 totals 15 residues. Germline lookup yields CDR1 SGHRS and CDR2 YFSETQ. Trimming stripped 6 bases from V and 4 bases from J, with 18 bases between. Here the CDR3 reads CASTPVSPLADTQYF. The sequenced part of the CDR3 DNA is TGCGCCAGCACCCCTGTGTCCCCGCTAGCAGATACG.

This clone was seen ten or more times. The CDR3 extends 3 residues past the end of the read, so its final part is completed from the germline J gene. The chain employs TRBV20-1 and TRBJ1-5, with 7 bases matching TRBD1. The germline gives CDR1 DFQATT, CDR2 SNEGSKA (reference sequence). V trimming: 5 bases; J trimming: 3 bases; junction bases outside the gene matches: 7. The length of the CDR3 is 14 residues. CDR3 DNA (partial): TGCAGTGCTCTTAAGACAGGGAACAATCAGCCC. Residues: CSALKTGNNQP. The complete CDR3 sequence is CSALKTGNNQPQHF.

Ten or more counts support this clone. The sequenced fragment ends 3 residues before the CDR3 boundary, so the rest is inferred from the germline J gene. This rearrangement joins TRBV10-3 to TRBJ2-1; maybe TRBD1 (6 bases). This CDR3 contains 11 residues. V was trimmed by 6 bases and J by 8 bases, leaving 8 bases between them. In germline, CDR1 is ENHRY, CDR2 SYGVKD. CDR3 sequence: CAIRGADEQFF. CDR3 DNA, as far as it was read: TGTGCCATCAGGGGGGCGGATGAG.